Below, 9 T cell receptor beta chains from the same sample are listed, as sequenced in a study of STAT3 mutations in large granular lymphocyte leukemia. Findings and caveats of the study: At least one immunodominant TCR beta clonotype appeared in every T-cell large granular lymphocyte leukemia patient.

These receptors' targets are unknown. Repertoires were generated with immunoSEQ multiplex PCR, while TCRdb's copy carries only in-frame clones and drops some. The sample holds around 2,700 clones, approximately 31% seen once. Specimen: PBMCs. These receptor sequences come from a human donor with T large granular lymphocyte leukemia. Some clones in this sample may be carry-over from other donors' samples.

The chain has TRBV18 and TRBJ2-7; no firm D call. The CDR3 covers 15 residues. Per germline, CDR1 KGHSH and CDR2 LQKENI. Trimming cost V 3 bases and J 6 bases, with 18 bases left between them. The CDR3 DNA is TGTGCCAGCTCACCCCCGGGCGCAGGCCCCGGCGAGCAGTACTTC. Its translation: CASSPPGAGPGEQYF.

The J gene is TRBJ2-7, the V gene TRBV30; TRBD1 might be the D (5 bases). V was clipped by 1 base and J by 7 bases, with 14 bases between them. CDR1 and CDR2 (germline): GTSNPN, SVGIG (reference sequence). The CDR3 covers 13 residues. The CDR3 is CAWSEGSGREQYF. Here the CDR3 DNA reads TGTGCCTGGAGTGAGGGGTCTGGGCGGGAGCAGTACTTC.

There are a few counts of this clone. CDR3 amino acids: CASSYSGTGGSYEQYF. The CDR3 nucleotides are TGCGCCAGCAGCTACTCCGGGACTGGTGGATCCTACGAGCAGTACTTC. The chain combines TRBV4-3 with TRBJ2-7, with D perhaps TRBD2 (6 bases). Trimming left V 5 bases short and J 1 base short, with 18 bases between. The CDR3 spans 16 residues. Germline CDR1 LGHNA, CDR2 YSLEER.

The rearrangement joins TRBV30 to TRBJ1-2; the D gene is possibly TRBD1 (5 bases). Germline-derived CDR1 and CDR2 are GTSNPN and SVGIG (reference sequence). This CDR3 has 14 residues. Trimming removed 4 bases at V and 2 bases at J, with 14 bases between. In DNA, the CDR3 is TGTGCCTGGACTCCTGGGACCTCGAACTATGGCTACACCTTC. Protein sequence: CAWTPGTSNYGYTF. Variable domain in full (rest from reference TRBV30 and TRBJ1-2): SQTIHQWPATLVQPVGSPLSLECTVEGTSNPNLYWYRQAAGRGLQLLFYSVGIGQISSEVPQNLSASRPQDRQFILSSKKLLLSDSGFYLCAWTPGTSNYGYTFGSGTRLTVV.

The rearrangement links TRBV9 to TRBJ2-2; possible D gene TRBD2, 7 bases. CDR1 SGDLS and CDR2 YYNGEE come from the germline V gene. V was pared by 4 bases and J by 1 base, with 17 bases between. The CDR3 is made up of 17 amino acids. DNA of the CDR3: TGTGCCAGCAGCTCCCCACGCGGGGGACAGAACACCGGGGAGCTGTTTTTT. This gives the protein CASSSPRGGQNTGELFF. Variable domain in full (rest from reference TRBV9 and TRBJ2-2): DSGVTQTPKHLITATGQRVTLRCSPRSGDLSVYWYQQSLDQGLQFLIQYYNGEERAKGNILERFSAQQFPDLHSELNLSSLELGDSALYFCASSSPRGGQNTGELFFGEGSRLTVL.

The CDR3 spells CASSPQGFYEQYF. For the CDR3, the DNA is TGTGCCAGCAGTCCACAGGGATTCTACGAGCAGTACTTC. J is TRBJ2-7 and V is TRBV27, with a tentative D call TRBD1 (6 bases). Trimming removed 5 bases from V and 3 bases from J, with 11 bases in between. Germline-derived CDR1 and CDR2 are MNHEY and SMNVEV (reference sequence). This CDR3 spans 13 amino acids.

This chain links TRBV30 with TRBJ1-6; TRBD1 matches 7 bases. The V segment lost 3 bases and the J segment 8 bases; nucleotides outside the gene matches: 16. This CDR3 region has 17 residues. The germline CDR1 and CDR2 sequences are GTSNPN and SVGIG (reference sequence). CDR3 region: CAWSSFRQGSADSPLHF. The CDR3 DNA is TGTGCCTGGAGCTCATTCCGACAGGGTAGTGCGGATTCACCCCTCCACTTT.

This clone was detected only a few times. V usage is TRBV4-2 and J usage is TRBJ2-5; 7 bases fit TRBD2. The V gene end was trimmed by 6 bases and the J gene end by 1 base; junction bases not matched to a gene: 8. Looked up from germline, CDR1 is LGHNA and CDR2 is YNFKEQ. The CDR3 loop spans 15 amino acids. The CDR3 here is CASSGKRGSQETQYF. The CDR3 DNA reads as TGTGCCAGCAGTGGGAAGCGGGGCTCCCAAGAGACCCAGTACTTC.

The chain joins TRBV19 to TRBJ1-1; D gene ambiguous. Germline V lookup: CDR1 LNHDA, CDR2 SQIVND (reference sequence). V was shortened by 2 bases and J by 0 bases, with 4 bases between the two germline ends. The CDR3 contains 13 residues. The CDR3 nucleotides are TGTGCCAGTAGTATAACGGTGAACACTGAAGCTTTCTTT. It specifies CASSITVNTEAFF.